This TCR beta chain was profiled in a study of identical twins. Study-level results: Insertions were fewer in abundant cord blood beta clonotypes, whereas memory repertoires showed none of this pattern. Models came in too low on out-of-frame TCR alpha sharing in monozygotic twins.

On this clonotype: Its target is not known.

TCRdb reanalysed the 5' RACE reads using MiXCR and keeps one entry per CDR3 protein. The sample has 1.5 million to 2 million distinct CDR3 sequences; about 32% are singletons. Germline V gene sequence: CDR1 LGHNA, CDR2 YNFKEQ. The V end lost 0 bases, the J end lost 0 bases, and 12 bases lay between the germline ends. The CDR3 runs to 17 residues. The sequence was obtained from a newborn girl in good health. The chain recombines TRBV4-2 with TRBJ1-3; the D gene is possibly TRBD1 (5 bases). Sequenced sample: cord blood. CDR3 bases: TGTGCCAGCAGCCAAGAATGGGGGGGGAGCTCTGGAAACACCATATATTTT. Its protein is CASSQEWGGSSGNTIYF.